Listed below are T cell receptor beta chains from one sample, sequenced in a study of shared clonotypes between healthy human individuals. Sequencing used immunoSEQ multiplex PCR; TCRdb keeps in-frame clones, though not all of them. The table includes approximately 2.5 million clones, 85% to 95% detected once. The sequencing sample was made of naive CD4+ T cells sorted from blood. All receptors come from a man aged 18 to 35 in good health. Each CDR3 is given with its conserved first and last residue. D genes are given only for firm matches. Clone size is stated in some rows and not others, as once, few, many or a class when expanded.

d_call	v_call	clone_size	j_call	cdr3_aa	cdr3_nt
TRBD1	TRBV4-1	once	TRBJ1-1	CASSQVSLPGQGDTEAFF	TGCGCCAGCAGCCAAGTGTCACTACCGGGACAGGGGGACACTGAAGCTTTCTTT
-	TRBV19	-	TRBJ2-3	CASSMRGLSTDTQYF	TGTGCCAGTAGTATGAGGGGTCTTAGCACAGATACGCAGTATTTT
TRBD2	TRBV7-2	-	TRBJ2-1	CASSQGELSGRFF	TGTGCCAGCAGCCAGGGGGAGCTTAGCGGGAGGTTCTTC
-	TRBV5-6	-	TRBJ1-5	CASSLGSANQPQHF	TGTGCCAGCAGCTTGGGTTCCGCGAATCAGCCCCAGCATTTT
TRBD1	TRBV6-5	-	TRBJ1-5	CASSSRDRGGQPQHF	TGTGCCAGCAGTAGCCGGGACAGGGGCGGTCAGCCCCAGCATTTT
-	TRBV7-2	-	TRBJ2-4	CASSLGVELAKNIQYF	TGTGCCAGCAGCTTAGGTGTAGAACTAGCCAAAAACATTCAGTACTTC
TRBD2	TRBV27	-	TRBJ2-1	CASSLSKAGEGYEQFF	TGTGCCAGCAGTTTATCGAAAGCGGGAGAAGGTTATGAGCAGTTCTTC
TRBD2	TRBV5-4	-	TRBJ2-3	CASSTTSGGPTDTQYF	TGTGCCAGCAGCACAACTAGCGGGGGGCCCACAGATACGCAGTATTTT
-	TRBV25-1	-	TRBJ1-2	CASNGGPLGYTF	TGTGCCAGCAATGGGGGGCCTTTGGGGTACACCTTC
TRBD1	TRBV28	-	TRBJ2-1	CASSSILRQGAGDEQFF	TGTGCCAGCAGTTCCATCCTTAGACAGGGGGCAGGGGATGAGCAGTTCTTC
TRBD2	TRBV6-5	few	TRBJ2-3	CASGRGTDTQYF	TGTGCCAGCGGGAGGGGCACAGATACGCAGTATTTT
-	TRBV6-5	-	TRBJ2-7	CASRSPGQSYEQYF	TGTGCCAGCAGGAGCCCTGGACAGTCCTACGAGCAGTACTTC
TRBD1	TRBV5-1	-	TRBJ2-7	CASSLVGDRGRDEQYF	TGCGCCAGCAGCTTGGTTGGGGACAGGGGGCGGGACGAGCAGTACTTC
TRBD2	TRBV27	-	TRBJ2-7	CASSRTSGAYEQYF	TGTGCCAGCAGCCGGACTAGCGGAGCCTACGAGCAGTACTTC
TRBD1	TRBV5-1	-	TRBJ2-1	CASRARDSYNEQFF	TGCGCCAGCAGGGCTCGGGACAGCTACAATGAGCAGTTCTTC
TRBD1	TRBV5-1	-	TRBJ1-6	CASSRTGASSYNSPLHF	TGCGCCAGCAGCCGAACAGGGGCGAGCTCCTATAATTCACCCCTCCACTTT
TRBD1	TRBV7-2	-	TRBJ1-1	CASRPGTGFTEAFF	TGTGCCAGCAGACCTGGGACAGGGTTTACTGAAGCTTTCTTT
TRBD1	TRBV19	-	TRBJ1-4	CASSADRGSREKLFF	TGTGCCAGTAGTGCGGACAGGGGGTCGAGGGAAAAACTGTTTTTT
-	TRBV10-2	once	TRBJ1-5	CASSGGGPNQPQHF	TGCGCCAGCAGTGGTGGGGGACCCAATCAGCCCCAGCATTTT
-	TRBV5-1	-	TRBJ2-5	CASSLWGLQETQYF	TGCGCCAGCAGCTTGTGGGGACTCCAAGAGACCCAGTACTTC
-	TRBV10-3	once	TRBJ1-2	CAISTTNRDYGYTF	TGTGCCATCAGTACCACTAATAGGGACTATGGCTACACCTTC
TRBD1	TRBV5-1	-	TRBJ1-1	CASSWTGMGTEAFF	TGCGCCAGCAGCTGGACAGGTATGGGCACTGAAGCTTTCTTT
TRBD1	TRBV11-2	-	TRBJ2-7	CASSFRDSAYEQYF	TGTGCCAGCAGCTTCCGGGACAGTGCCTACGAGCAGTACTTC
TRBD1	TRBV7-6	once	TRBJ1-2	CASSSGTGGWGYTF	TGTGCCAGCAGCTCCGGGACAGGGGGCTGGGGCTACACCTTC
-	TRBV6-5	-	TRBJ2-2	CASTPTKGIPGELFF	TGTGCCAGCACCCCGACAAAGGGGATACCCGGGGAGCTGTTTTTT
-	TRBV18	-	TRBJ1-4	CASSPGGTTNEKLFF	TGTGCCAGCTCACCTGGGGGGACAACTAATGAAAAACTGTTTTTT
-	TRBV15	-	TRBJ2-1	CATSRDRLGEGNEQFF	TGTGCCACCAGCAGAGATCGGTTGGGGGAAGGGAATGAGCAGTTCTTC
-	TRBV5-1	-	TRBJ2-3	CASDPTGTDTQYF	TGCGCCAGCGACCCGACAGGCACAGATACGCAGTATTTT
-	TRBV2	-	TRBJ1-1	CASREQGNTEAFF	TGTGCCAGCAGAGAACAGGGTAACACTGAAGCTTTCTTT